In this sample, the clone carrying this T cell receptor beta chain turned up many times. It was RNA transcripts that yielded the amplified TCR beta CDR3 regions. HTBI primers were the set used in a first-round RT-PCR of the TCR CDR3. Via MiXCR, TCRdb re-called the multiplex PCR reads, giving one row per CDR3 protein. The sample has about 420,000 distinct CDR3 sequences, 15% to 19% seen once. Trimming removed 1 base at V and 9 bases at J, with 22 bases between. Germline lookup yields CDR1 SGHVS and CDR2 FQNEAQ. The CDR3 loop spans 17 amino acids. This specimen belongs to a study of T cells in Graves' hyperthyroidism and ophthalmopathy.

The sequence was obtained from a woman in her late teens or twenties with Graves' hyperthyroidism. Sequencing was carried out using blood. The chain uses TRBV7-8 and TRBJ2-1, with D perhaps matching TRBD1 or TRBD2 (6 bases each). CDR3 coding DNA: TGTGCCAGCAGCTTAGGGGGGCCGGGACTCTTTACAACTGAGCAGTTCTTC. This codes for CASSLGGPGLFTTEQFF.